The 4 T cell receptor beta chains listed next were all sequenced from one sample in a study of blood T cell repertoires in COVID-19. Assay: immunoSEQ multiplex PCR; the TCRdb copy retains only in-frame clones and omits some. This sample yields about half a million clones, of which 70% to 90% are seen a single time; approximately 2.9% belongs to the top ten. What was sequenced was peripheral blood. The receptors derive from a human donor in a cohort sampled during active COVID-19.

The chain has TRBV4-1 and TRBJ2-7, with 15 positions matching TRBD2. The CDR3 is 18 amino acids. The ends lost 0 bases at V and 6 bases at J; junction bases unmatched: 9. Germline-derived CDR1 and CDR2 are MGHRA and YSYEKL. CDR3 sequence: CASSQEPGLAGGESEQYF. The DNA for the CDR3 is TGCGCCAGCAGCCAAGAGCCGGGACTAGCGGGAGGAGAAAGCGAGCAGTACTTC.

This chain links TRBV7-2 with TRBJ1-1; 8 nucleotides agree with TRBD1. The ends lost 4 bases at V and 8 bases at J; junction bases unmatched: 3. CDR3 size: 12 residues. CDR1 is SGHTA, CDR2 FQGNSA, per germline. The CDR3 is CASSSRTGEAFF. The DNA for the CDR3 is TGTGCCAGCAGCTCTAGGACAGGGGAAGCTTTCTTT.

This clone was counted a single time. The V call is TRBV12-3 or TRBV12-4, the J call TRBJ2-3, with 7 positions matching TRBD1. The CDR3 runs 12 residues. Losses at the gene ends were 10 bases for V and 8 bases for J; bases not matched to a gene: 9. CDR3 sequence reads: CATGQVSGTQYF. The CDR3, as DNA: TGTGCCACAGGACAGGTTTCGGGTACGCAGTATTTT.

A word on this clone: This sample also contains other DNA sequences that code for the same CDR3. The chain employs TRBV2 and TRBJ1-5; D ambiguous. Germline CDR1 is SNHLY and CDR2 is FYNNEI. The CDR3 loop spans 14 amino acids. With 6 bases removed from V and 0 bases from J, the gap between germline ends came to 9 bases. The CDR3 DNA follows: TGTGCCAGCAGCCCCACCTATAGCAATCAGCCCCAGCATTTT. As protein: CASSPTYSNQPQHF.